This passage covers 13 T cell receptor beta chains from one sample sequenced in a study of metastatic and nonmetastatic thyroid tumors. Thyroid surgery was performed in patients who had received no treatment beforehand. MiXCR was used by TCRdb to re-call the PCR reads. The sample comprises roughly 34,000 clones, approximately 16% of which are singletons, and roughly a fifth rests with the top ten. The material sequenced was blood. These receptors came from a male donor with papillary thyroid cancer or a benign thyroid nodule (not recorded which). Some clones in this sample may be carry-over from other donors' samples.

Of note for this clone: Germline and junction disagree at one end, which may indicate a read error. This chain uses TRBV28 with TRBJ2-7; 8 bases map to TRBD2. The CDR3 consists of 16 residues. Germline-derived CDR1 and CDR2 are MDHEN and SYDVKM. The CDR3 region is CASIPHSSGLRYEHYF. CDR3 bases: TGTGCCAGCATCCCCCACTCTAGCGGGCTGCGGTACGAGCATTACTTC.

This clone was observed at least ten times. The chain employs TRBV18 and TRBJ2-1; 10 positions match TRBD1. J lost 7 bases, V lost 2 bases, and 5 bases had no gene match. Germline V gives CDR1 KGHSH, CDR2 LQKENI. The CDR3 spans 15 residues. In nucleotides, the CDR3 is TGTGCCAGCTCACCAGGACAGGGGGTGGTTAATGAGCAGTTCTTC. It yields the protein CASSPGQGVVNEQFF.

This clone was observed at least ten times. This chain links TRBV18 with TRBJ1-2; D possibly corresponds to TRBD1 (5 bases). Trimming removed 6 bases from V and 6 bases from J, with 11 bases in between. The CDR3 has 12 amino acids. Germline V gene data show CDR1 as KGHSH and CDR2 as LQKENI. This CDR3 is CASSPDRNGYTF. As DNA, the CDR3 is TGTGCCAGCTCGCCCGACAGAAATGGCTACACCTTC.

This clone was recorded many times. This chain connects TRBV24-1 to TRBJ2-5; 8 nucleotides align to TRBD1. The ends lost 2 bases at V and 0 bases at J; junction bases unmatched: 4. CDR1 is KGHDR, CDR2 SFDVKD, per germline. This CDR3 spans 16 amino acids. The CDR3 nucleotides are TGTGCCACCAGTGATTGGGGGACAGGAGACCAAGAGACCCAGTACTTC. Its translation: CATSDWGTGDQETQYF.

This clone appeared many times. This rearrangement joins TRBV4-2 to TRBJ2-3; the D is unclear. Looked up from germline, CDR1 is LGHNA and CDR2 is YNFKEQ. This CDR3 is 12 amino acids long. V was shortened by 4 bases and J by 2 bases, with 4 bases between the two germline ends. The DNA of the CDR3 is TGTGCCAGCAGCCGATCCACAGATACGCAGTATTTT. Translation: CASSRSTDTQYF.

There are a few counts of this clone. A read error may account for a junction end that differs from germline. The chain uses TRBV19 and TRBJ2-2; D call uncertain. There are 14 residues in the CDR3. Per germline, CDR1 LNHDA and CDR2 SQIVND (reference sequence). CDR3 DNA sequence: TGTTCCAGTAGTAGCTTGGGTAGTGGCGGGGAGCTGTTTTTT. It codes for CSSSSLGSGGELFF.

This clone was observed at least ten times. A junction boundary mismatches the germline segment, possibly from a read error. At the DNA level, this CDR3 is encoded by other sequences in the same sample as well. This chain connects TRBV20-1 to TRBJ2-3; 9 bases align to TRBD2. Germline CDR1 and CDR2: DFQATT and SNEGSKA (reference sequence). The CDR3 covers 20 residues. CDR3 in DNA: TGCAGCGCTAGAGCAACGCGCGGGAGGGCCTCTCTGGGTTTCACAGATACGCAGTATTTT. It translates to CSARATRGRASLGFTDTQYF.

This clone occurred many times. DNA for the CDR3: TGTGCCAGCAGCTTAGGTATACAGGGGAGTCCCTACGAGCAGTACTTC. It specifies CASSLGIQGSPYEQYF. The chain employs TRBV11-1 and TRBJ2-7, with 7 bases lining up with TRBD1. Germline lookup yields CDR1 SGHAT and CDR2 FQDESV (reference sequence). The CDR3 loop spans 16 amino acids. The V segment lost 1 base and the J segment 2 bases; nucleotides outside the gene matches: 8. Supplemented by reference TRBV11-1 and TRBJ2-7, the full variable domain reads EAEVAQSPRYKITEKSQAVAFWCDPISGHATLYWYRQILGQGPELLVQFQDESVVDDSQLPKDRFSAERLKGVDSTLKIQPAELGDSAMYLCASSLGIQGSPYEQYFGPGTRLTVT.

The chain recombines TRBV2 with TRBJ1-2; D uncertain. CDR1 and CDR2 (germline): SNHLY, FYNNEI. The CDR3 has 13 amino acids. Trimming pared 6 bases from V and 1 base from J, leaving 9 bases between. CDR3 nucleotide sequence: TGTGCCAGCAGGTTTGGGTATAACTATGGCTACACCTTC. It is translated as CASRFGYNYGYTF.

V gene TRBV18 combines with J gene TRBJ1-5, with TRBD1 matching 7 bases. Germline trimming cut 3 bases from V and 6 bases from J; bases unmatched to any gene: 5. Looked up from germline, CDR1 is KGHSH and CDR2 is LQKENI. The CDR3 has 14 residues. CDR3 nucleotide sequence: TGTGCCAGCTCACCTACAGGGGTGCGTCAGCCCCAGCATTTT. Translation gives CASSPTGVRQPQHF.

This clone was recorded once. The CDR3 ends on some other residue instead of the conserved phenylalanine or tryptophan, so this is likely a read error. This chain uses TRBV6-1 with TRBJ2-3, with TRBD1 identical over 10 bases. Per the germline V gene, CDR1 is MNHNS and CDR2 is SASEGT. The CDR3 is made up of 14 amino acids. V shed 7 bases, J shed 6 bases, and the junction held 7 bases outside the gene matches. The CDR3: CASKMTGGADTQYL. The CDR3 nucleotides read TGTGCCAGCAAAATGACAGGGGGCGCTGATACGCAGTATTTG.

This clone was observed many times. This chain joins TRBV9 and TRBJ2-7, with D possibly TRBD2 on 6 matching bases. This CDR3 spans 15 amino acids. The V end was cut by 0 bases, the J end by 4 bases, with 14 bases between. Germline loops: CDR1 SGDLS, CDR2 YYNGEE. Here the CDR3 DNA reads TGTGCCAGCAGCGTAGAAGGGACTTCCAGTTACGAGCAGTACTTC. Amino acid sequence: CASSVEGTSSYEQYF.

This clone was counted many times. The chain couples TRBV10-3 to TRBJ1-1; 10 positions match TRBD1. J was trimmed by 5 bases and V by 4 bases; bases with no gene match: 4. This CDR3 comprises 14 residues. Germline V gene data show CDR1 as ENHRY and CDR2 as SYGVKD. DNA for the CDR3: TGTGCCATCAGTGCCCGGGACAGGGGAACTGAAGCTTTCTTT. Translation: CAISARDRGTEAFF.